This entry features one T cell receptor (beta chain) sequence. What it binds is unknown. The assay was immunoSEQ multiplex PCR, and TCRdb's table has in-frame clones only and misses some. The table has 110,000 to 150,000 clones, around 90% seen once. The sample originates from a study of CD4+ T cells in melanoma. After removal of 0 bases from V and 2 bases from J, the junction contained 1 base not matched to a gene. The CDR3 covers 15 residues. Germline CDR1 is MNHEY and CDR2 is SVGAGI. Study results and limitations: CD8+ T cell, macrophage and B cell function reportedly correlated with neoantigen-specific CD4+ T cells. Diverse differentiation states were reported for melanoma neoantigen-specific CD4+ T cells.

The V call is TRBV6-5, the J call TRBJ2-7; 10 positions agree with TRBD2. The receptor comes from a human donor with melanoma. The CDR3 nucleotides read TGTGCCAGCAGTTACTCGAGCGGGGGGGCCTACGAGCAGTACTTC. It translates to CASSYSSGGAYEQYF.